This is a list of T cell receptor beta chains from one sample in a study of T cells in localized non-small cell lung cancer. This table comes from immunoSEQ multiplex PCR, and its TCRdb copy is limited to in-frame clones, with some not included. There are about 34,000 clones in the sample; around nine tenths occur only once, and 4% to 5% lies in the top ten. Sequenced here: peripheral blood, sampled before any cancer treatment. Receptors originate from a woman aged 40-70 years with stage I lung adenocarcinoma. CDR3s include the opening cysteine and the closing phenylalanine or tryptophan. A D gene is named only where the DNA matches it firmly. Clone size appears in some rows only: once, few, many, or a class for an expanded clone.

TRBD2 . 16 TRBJ2-3 TRBV4-3 TGCGCCAGCAGCCAAGAGCGGGGGTTCAGCACAGATACGCAGTATTTT CASSQERGFSTDTQYF
. . 16 TRBJ1-4 TRBV14 TGTGCCAGCAGCCGAAACCAAGGCTCAACTAATGAAAAACTGTTTTTT CASSRNQGSTNEKLFF
TRBD1 . 16 TRBJ2-3 TRBV7-3 TGTGCCAGCAGCGGCCGACAGGGGGCTTACACAGATACGCAGTATTTT CASSGRQGAYTDTQYF
. . 14 TRBJ2-5 TRBV7-9 TGTGCCAGCAGACCCCGGGGGGCCGAAGAGACCCAGTACTTC CASRPRGAEETQYF
. . 13 TRBJ2-7 TRBV18 TGTGCCAGCTCACCATCACGACTAGACGAGCAGTACTTC CASSPSRLDEQYF
TRBD1 . 12 TRBJ1-1 TRBV30 TGTGCCTATGACAGGGGGAACACTGAAGCTTTCTTT CAYDRGNTEAFF
TRBD2 . 15 TRBJ2-7 TRBV9 TGTGCCAGCTATCTCGGACTAGCGGCTTCCTACGAGCAGTACTTC CASYLGLAASYEQYF
. . 16 TRBJ1-5 TRBV11-2 TGTGCCAGCAGCTTAGACTCCGGGGGTAGTGATCAGCCCCAGCATTTT CASSLDSGGSDQPQHF
. . 11 TRBJ2-1 TRBV4-1 TGCGCCAGCAGCGCTGGACTTGAGCAGTTCTTC CASSAGLEQFF
TRBD1 . 13 TRBJ2-2 TRBV7-3 TGTGCCAGCAGCCATCAGGGGGCCGGGGAGCTGTTTTTT CASSHQGAGELFF
. once 14 TRBJ2-2 TRBV7-2 TGTGCCAGCAGCTACCTTACAGGGTCCGGGGAGCTGTTTTTT CASSYLTGSGELFF
. few 12 TRBJ1-2 TRBV7-9 TGTGCCAGCAGCTCGACACCTTATGGCTACACCTTC CASSSTPYGYTF
. few 14 TRBJ1-6 TRBV7-9 TGTGCCAGCAGGCAGGGAAATTATAATTCACCCCTCCACTTT CASRQGNYNSPLHF
. . 12 TRBJ1-1 TRBV29-1 TGCAGCGTTGGACACATGAACACTGAAGCTTTCTTT CSVGHMNTEAFF
. . 15 TRBJ1-3 TRBV27 TGTGCCAGCAGTGCTGCCGGGACCGCAGGAAACACCATATATTTT CASSAAGTAGNTIYF
TRBD1 . 14 TRBJ2-3 TRBV6-4 TGTGCCAGTTCCGAACAGGGGTCGGCAGATACGCAGTATTTT CASSEQGSADTQYF
. . 15 TRBJ2-1 TRBV5-4 TGTGCCAGCAGCTTGGCCAAGGTCAGCTACAATGAGCAGTTCTTC CASSLAKVSYNEQFF
. . 15 TRBJ2-7 TRBV19 TGTGCCAGTAGTATATGGGGCAGGGTCGATGACGAGCAGTACTTC CASSIWGRVDDEQYF
. . 15 TRBJ2-3 TRBV9 TGTGCCAGCAGCGTAGAATCGGGTGGGGGTTTTACGCAGTATTTT CASSVESGGGFTQYF
. . 16 TRBJ1-4 TRBV5-4 TGTGCCAGCAGCAGAATGACACGAACAACTAATGAAAAACTGTTTTTT CASSRMTRTTNEKLFF
TRBD2 . 15 TRBJ2-1 TRBV7-2 TGTGCCAGCAGCTTAGTTGCGGGGGGGTACAATGAGCAGTTCTTC CASSLVAGGYNEQFF
TRBD2 . 15 TRBJ2-3 TRBV9 TGTGCCAGCAGCCCATCGGGACTAATCACAGATACGCAGTATTTT CASSPSGLITDTQYF
TRBD1 . 13 TRBJ2-7 TRBV5-6 TGTGCCAGCAGTCTGGGACAGCGCCCGGGTTGGCACTTC CASSLGQRPGWHF
. . 16 TRBJ2-2 TRBV2 TGTGCCAGCAGTGCTGGGCAGCTATTGAACACCGGGGAGCTGTTTTTT CASSAGQLLNTGELFF
. once 12 TRBJ1-1 TRBV19 TGTGCCAGTAGGGCAGGTGTCACTGAAGCTTTCTTT CASRAGVTEAFF
. . 14 TRBJ2-5 TRBV5-1 TGCGCCAGCAGCTCAGACCCGGGGGAAGAGACCCAGTACTTC CASSSDPGEETQYF
TRBD1 . 17 TRBJ2-7 TRBV27 TGTGCCAGCAGTTCCAAAACCGGGACAGGGGGCTCCTACGAGCAGTACTTC CASSSKTGTGGSYEQYF
TRBD2 . 18 TRBJ2-1 TRBV7-9 TGTGCCAGCAGCGGACTAGCGGGAGGTCACGATAAGTACAATGAGCAGTTCTTC CASSGLAGGHDKYNEQFF
. . 15 TRBJ1-2 TRBV6-5 TGTGCCAGCAGTTACTCGAGTTACACCCAACTTGGCTACACCTTC CASSYSSYTQLGYTF
TRBD1 . 15 TRBJ2-2 TRBV29-1 TGCAGCGTTTTGTCTGACAGGGGGACCACCGGGGAGCTGTTTTTT CSVLSDRGTTGELFF
TRBD1 . 17 TRBJ2-3 TRBV25-1 TGTGCCAGCAGTGAATATATGGGACAGGGAGGTACAGATACGCAGTATTTT CASSEYMGQGGTDTQYF
TRBD1 . 13 TRBJ1-2 TRBV19 TGTGCCAGTGAAGGGACAGCTAACTATGGCTACACCTTC CASEGTANYGYTF
. . 14 TRBJ1-1 TRBV27 TGTGCCAGCACCCGAAACAGGGTCAACTCTGGTATTTTCTTT CASTRNRVNSGIFF
TRBD2 once 14 TRBJ2-2 TRBV2 TGTGCCAGCCGGACTAGCGGGAACACCGGGGAGCTGTTTTTT CASRTSGNTGELFF
TRBD1 . 14 TRBJ2-5 TRBV7-2 TGTGCCAGCAGCCGGGGACAGTACCAAGAGACCCAGTACTTC CASSRGQYQETQYF
. . 14 TRBJ1-2 TRBV5-1 TGCGCCAGCAGCCGGCTGGGGGCCGACTATGGCTACACCTTC CASSRLGADYGYTF
. . 13 TRBJ1-2 TRBV12-5 TGTGCTAGTGGTTTGTCAGGGCACTATGGCTACACCTTC CASGLSGHYGYTF
TRBD2 . 15 TRBJ2-1 TRBV6-5 TGTGCCAGCAGCACTAGCGGCCGGGCCTACAATGAGCAGTTCTTC CASSTSGRAYNEQFF
. . 14 TRBJ2-7 TRBV7-2 TGTGCCAGCAGCTTACAGGGAGCCTCCTACGAGCAGTACTTC CASSLQGASYEQYF
. . 15 TRBJ1-2 TRBV5-1 TGCGCCAGCAGCTTGGGTGGGACGGGAAACTATGGCTACACCTTC CASSLGGTGNYGYTF
. . 13 TRBJ1-3 TRBV6-1 TGTGCCAGCAGTACCCGACAGAGAAACACCATATATTTT CASSTRQRNTIYF
TRBD1 . 13 TRBJ1-2 TRBV2 TGTGCCAGCAGTTCCCGGGACAGCCAAGGCTACACCTTC CASSSRDSQGYTF
. few 16 TRBJ2-1 TRBV13 TGTGCCAGCAGCTTAGCCGGGGCACAAGGGAGGCATGAGCAGTTCTTC CASSLAGAQGRHEQFF
. . 15 TRBJ1-5 TRBV10-3 TGTGCCATCAGTGAGTCGGGAGCGGGCAATCAGCCCCAGCATTTT CAISESGAGNQPQHF
. . 15 TRBJ2-1 TRBV27 TGTGCCAGCAGTTTAGGGCCCTGGGGGAGGAATGAGCAGTTCTTC CASSLGPWGRNEQFF
TRBD1 once 13 TRBJ1-1 TRBV10-3 TGTGCCATCAGTGAGGGGACAGAATTTGAAGCTTTCTTT CAISEGTEFEAFF
TRBD1 . 13 TRBJ2-7 TRBV9 TGTGCCACCAGCCAACGAGCAGGGGGCGAGCAGTACTTC CATSQRAGGEQYF
. . 14 TRBJ2-5 TRBV12-5 TGTGCTAGTGGTTTAGGAGGGGGCATGAAGACCCAGTACTTC CASGLGGGMKTQYF
. . 15 TRBJ1-2 TRBV15 TGTGCCACCAGCGAATCACCCACAGAAAACTATGGCTACACCTTC CATSESPTENYGYTF
. few 13 TRBJ2-1 TRBV19 TGTGCCAGTAGTATCAACAAGGACAATGAGCAGTTCTTC CASSINKDNEQFF